Here is one T cell receptor (beta chain) with its context. Its antigen is not known. The time point: week 23, last vaccination. The investigators gave 300 ug of mutant IDH1 20-mer peptide in each vaccine dose, together with topical imiquimod. This entry is derived from a study of a mutant IDH1 vaccine in newly diagnosed glioma. Looking at the study overall: Vaccinations were initiated 4-6 weeks following radiotherapy alone, or were given together with temozolomide cycles. Most patients had received both radiotherapy and temozolomide, the prior options being radiotherapy, temozolomide, or both.

Overall study findings and caveats: Among top peripheral T cell clonotypes, changes seemed unrelated to pseudoprogression.

The CDR3 extends over 13 amino acids. Trimming shortened V by 2 bases and J by 10 bases, and 18 bases separated the two germline ends. Germline V lookup: CDR1 SQVTM, CDR2 ANQGSEA. Method: immunoSEQ multiplex PCR; TCRdb's copy keeps in-frame clones and lacks some. The sample carries approximately 62,000 clones, approximately 81% recorded once. Specimen: PBMCs, collected from a glioma patient whose treatment included an IDH1 peptide vaccine. This TCR was sampled from a man in his thirties or forties with glioma. The chain carries TRBV29-1 and TRBJ2-7; possibly TRBD2 for D (7 bases). The chain's CDR3 is CSVESPGGGLQYF. CDR3 bases: TGCAGCGTTGAATCTCCTGGGGGGGGCCTCCAGTACTTC.